Following are 25 T cell receptor beta chains from one sample sequenced in a study of neoadjuvant anti-PD-1 for oral cavity cancer. This table comes from immunoSEQ multiplex PCR, and its TCRdb copy is limited to in-frame clones, with some not included. The sample shows roughly 13,000 clones, around 64% of them seen only once. The sequencing used PBMCs, collected before nivolumab (anti-PD-1) treatment. The source of these receptors is a person aged 35 to 85 with oral cavity squamous cell carcinoma.

The V call is TRBV15, the J call TRBJ1-4; D is undetermined. The germline V and J ends were trimmed by 1 base and 5 bases, with 14 bases remaining between them. The V gene's germline CDR1 is LNHNV and CDR2 YYDKDF (reference sequence). The CDR3 has 16 residues. CDR3 DNA: TGTGCCACCAGCAGAGTGGTAGGACTTGCAAATGAAAAACTGTTTTTT. Translation gives CATSRVVGLANEKLFF.

With regard to this clone: The junction and the germline gene differ at one end; a read error may be behind it. The rearrangement links TRBV5-8 to TRBJ2-3; TRBD1 matches 7 bases. The CDR3 extends over 14 amino acids. Germline lookup yields CDR1 SGHTS and CDR2 YDEGEE. CDR3 protein: CASSIDRAVDMQYF. In DNA, the CDR3 is TGTGCCAGCAGCATAGACAGGGCAGTTGATATGCAGTATTTT.

The chain employs TRBV7-9 and TRBJ2-1, with D perhaps TRBD2 (6 bases). This CDR3 has 16 residues. Trimming left V 5 bases short and J 4 bases short, with 18 bases between. Germline loops: CDR1 SEHNR, CDR2 FQNEAQ (reference sequence). CDR3 sequence reads: CASSPPLGGVYNEQFF. CDR3 DNA sequence: TGTGCCAGCAGCCCGCCGTTAGGCGGGGTTTACAATGAGCAGTTCTTC. Supplemented by reference TRBV7-9 and TRBJ2-1, the full variable domain reads DTGVSQNPRHKITKRGQNVTFRCDPISEHNRLYWYRQTLGQGPEFLTYFQNEAQLEKSRLLSDRFSAERPKGSFSTLEIQRTEQGDSAMYLCASSPPLGGVYNEQFFGPGTRLTVL.

This clone was seen a handful of times. The J gene is TRBJ2-5, the V gene TRBV7-9; TRBD1 might be the D (6 bases). Germline CDR1 reads SEHNR; CDR2 reads FQNEAQ (reference sequence). V lost 8 bases and J 1 base, leaving 11 bases between the germline ends. The CDR3 contains 13 residues. CDR3: CASVQGVQETQYF. DNA for the CDR3: TGTGCCAGCGTACAGGGAGTCCAAGAGACCCAGTACTTC.

The gene calls are TRBV6-1 and TRBJ2-7; D remains unclear. Germline assignment: CDR1 MNHNS and CDR2 SASEGT. Between the trimmed V and J ends, which lost 2 bases and 4 bases, there was a span of 18 bases. CDR3 length: 16 amino acids. CDR3 sequence reads: CASSEIGSTSPYEQYF. Written as DNA, the CDR3 is TGTGCCAGCAGTGAAATCGGAAGTACATCCCCTTACGAGCAGTACTTC.

The V call is TRBV13, the J call TRBJ1-3; TRBD1 matches 10 bases. The CDR3 sequence is 16 residues long. V lost 6 bases and J lost 3; bases outside the gene matches: 8. CDR1 and CDR2 (germline): PRHDT, FYEKMQ (reference sequence). CDR3 sequence (DNA): TGTGCCAGCAGGTCTAGACAGGGGGCTATTGGAAACACCATATATTTT. It encodes CASRSRQGAIGNTIYF. The full variable domain, with the rest looked up from reference TRBV13 and TRBJ1-3, is AAGVIQSPRHLIKEKRETATLKCYPIPRHDTVYWYQQGPGQDPQFLISFYEKMQSDKGSIPDRFSAQQFSDYHSELNMSSLELGDSALYFCASRSRQGAIGNTIYFGEGSWLTVV.

With regard to this clone: One junction end does not reproduce the germline sequence, and a read error may be involved. The chain employs TRBV2 and TRBJ1-2; D unclear. This CDR3 spans 13 amino acids. Per germline, CDR1 SNHLY and CDR2 FYNNEI. CDR3 residues: CASREVLVRGYTF. CDR3 bases: TGTGCCAGCAGGGAAGTACTTGTGCGTGGCTACACCTTC.

Only one count was recorded for this clone. J is TRBJ1-2 and V is TRBV19, with TRBD1 matching 7 bases. This CDR3 contains 14 residues. V shed 3 bases and J 4 bases; nucleotides not matched to a gene: 5. The V gene's germline CDR1 is LNHDA and CDR2 SQIVND (reference sequence). CDR3 sequence (DNA): TGTGCCAGTAGTATTGCGGCAGGGGGCTATGGCTACACCTTC. Amino acids: CASSIAAGGYGYTF.

Only one count was recorded for this clone. The rearrangement joins TRBV11-3 to TRBJ2-1; maybe TRBD2 (6 bases). Germline V gene data show CDR1 as SGHNT and CDR2 as YENEEA. This CDR3 comprises 13 residues. The germline V and J ends were trimmed by 3 bases and 5 bases, with 8 bases remaining between them. The CDR3: CASSLPSDNEQFF. The CDR3 nucleotides read TGTGCCAGCAGCTTGCCTAGCGACAATGAGCAGTTCTTC.

The chain is built from TRBV5-8 and TRBJ2-3; TRBD2 aligns across 9 bases. The germline gives CDR1 SGHTS, CDR2 YDEGEE. V dropped 0 bases and J dropped 2; count of bases not matched to a gene: 4. This CDR3 has 16 residues. CDR3 amino acids: CASSLALAGYTDTQYF. The CDR3 nucleotides read TGTGCCAGCAGCTTGGCCCTAGCGGGGTACACAGATACGCAGTATTTT.

This sequence joins TRBV11-2 and TRBJ1-2; D not resolved. Germline assignment: CDR1 SGHAT and CDR2 FQNNGV. Trimming removed 2 bases from V and 4 bases from J, with 8 bases in between. The CDR3 sequence is 13 residues long. The CDR3 spells CASSLREIYGYTF. The CDR3 DNA follows: TGTGCCAGCAGCTTAAGGGAAATCTATGGCTACACCTTC. The variable domain in full, completed from reference TRBV11-2 and TRBJ1-2, reads EAGVAQSPRYKIIEKRQSVAFWCNPISGHATLYWYQQILGQGPKLLIQFQNNGVVDDSQLPKDRFSAERLKGVDSTLKIQPAKLEDSAVYLCASSLREIYGYTFGSGTRLTVV.

The chain employs TRBV7-9 and TRBJ2-1; tentative D call: TRBD2 (6 bases). The CDR3 totals 14 residues. V was pared by 5 bases and J by 7 bases, with 15 bases between. Germline V gene sequence: CDR1 SEHNR, CDR2 FQNEAQ (reference sequence). CDR3 sequence (DNA): TGTGCCAGCAGCCCCTGGGTCGGGAGTAATGAGCAGTTCTTC. Its translation is CASSPWVGSNEQFF.

The chain recombines TRBV6-6 with TRBJ2-5, with a possible D match to TRBD1 (6 bases). Germline-derived CDR1 and CDR2 are MNHNY and SVGAGI (reference sequence). The CDR3 runs 16 residues. Trimming shortened V by 2 bases and J by 7 bases, and 20 bases separated the two germline ends. This CDR3 is CASSYGGDGSRGTQYF. The CDR3 nucleotides are TGTGCCAGCAGTTACGGGGGAGACGGTAGCAGGGGGACCCAGTACTTC.

This chain uses TRBV19 with TRBJ1-4, with D unresolved. This CDR3 contains 16 residues. V lost 6 bases and J lost 0, with 14 bases in between. From germline, CDR1 is LNHDA and CDR2 SQIVND (reference sequence). In DNA, the CDR3 is TGTGCCAGTAGCCTCCCGTCCGGGCCAACTAATGAAAAACTGTTTTTT. This codes for CASSLPSGPTNEKLFF.

The chain combines TRBV6-5 with TRBJ2-7, with 7 bases that match TRBD1. The J segment lost 6 bases and the V segment lost 6 bases, leaving 11 bases of the junction unmatched. The CDR3 totals 14 residues. The germline CDR1 and CDR2 sequences are MNHEY and SVGAGI. This CDR3 reads CASRTGYVSVEQYF. DNA of the CDR3: TGTGCCAGCAGGACAGGGTACGTGTCCGTCGAGCAGTACTTC.

This sequence joins TRBV5-1 and TRBJ2-2; D is possibly TRBD2 (5 bases). The CDR3 loop spans 16 amino acids. V was shortened by 2 bases and J by 0 bases, with 11 bases between the two germline ends. Germline V gene sequence: CDR1 SGHRS, CDR2 YFSETQ. The CDR3 reads CASSFTGGSNTGELFF. Written as DNA, the CDR3 is TGCGCCAGCAGCTTCACTGGCGGGTCGAACACCGGGGAGCTGTTTTTT.

This clone was picked up one time. CDR3 nucleotides: TGCGCCAGCAGCTTGGGGGAAGGGGGACCTTATAGCAATCAGCCCCAGCATTTT. The encoded protein is CASSLGEGGPYSNQPQHF. This chain joins TRBV5-1 and TRBJ1-5, with D possibly being TRBD1 (6 bases). With 0 bases removed from V and 0 bases from J, the gap between germline ends came to 16 bases. This CDR3 is 18 amino acids long. CDR1 is SGHRS and CDR2 is YFSETQ in the germline V gene.

This clone was seen only a few times. The rearrangement uses TRBV27 and TRBJ1-1, with 9 bases identical to TRBD1. There are 16 residues in the CDR3. V lost 2 bases and J lost 1; bases outside the gene matches: 5. The V gene's germline CDR1 is MNHEY and CDR2 SMNVEV (reference sequence). The CDR3 sequence: CASSLVQGAGNTEAFF. The CDR3 nucleotides are TGTGCCAGCAGTTTAGTACAGGGGGCTGGGAACACTGAAGCTTTCTTT.

The chain uses TRBV29-1 and TRBJ1-1; D is perhaps TRBD1 (6 bases). The ends were cut back, 5 bases at V and 4 bases at J, with 11 bases in the middle. Germline V CDR1 and CDR2: SQVTM, ANQGSEA. The CDR3 covers 12 residues. CDR3 coding DNA: TGCAGCGTTTTACAGGGTGCCACTGAAGCTTTCTTT. Encoded protein: CSVLQGATEAFF.

This rearrangement joins TRBV6-1 to TRBJ2-2, with D possibly TRBD2 on 6 matching bases. The CDR3 consists of 16 residues. Deletions cut 3 bases from V and 7 bases from J, with 18 bases between. Per the germline V gene, CDR1 is MNHNS and CDR2 is SASEGT. The DNA of the CDR3 is TGTGCCAGCAGTGACGCAGGAACTAGCTTTCTCGGGGAGCTGTTTTTT. This encodes CASSDAGTSFLGELFF.

The gene calls are TRBV5-6 and TRBJ1-4; tentatively, D is TRBD1 (5 bases). CDR1 is SGHDT and CDR2 is YYEEEE in the germline V gene. The V end lost 3 bases, the J end lost 8 bases, and 8 bases lay between the germline ends. This CDR3 is 12 amino acids long. The CDR3: CASSSQAEKLFF. The CDR3 DNA sequence: TGTGCCAGCAGCTCACAGGCCGAAAAACTGTTTTTT.

CDR3 in amino acids: CASSYYPGGAQPQHF. The DNA of the CDR3 is TGCGCCAGCAGCTACTACCCAGGGGGCGCCCAGCCCCAGCATTTT. The chain couples TRBV5-1 to TRBJ1-5, with 8 bases identical to TRBD1. Losses at the gene ends were 3 bases for V and 7 bases for J; bases not matched to a gene: 9. The CDR3 loop spans 15 amino acids. Germline loops: CDR1 SGHRS, CDR2 YFSETQ. The complete variable domain, with remaining parts taken from reference TRBV5-1 and TRBJ1-5, reads KAGVTQTPRYLIKTRGQQVTLSCSPISGHRSVSWYQQTPGQGLQFLFEYFSETQRNKGNFPGRFSGRQFSNSRSEMNVSTLELGDSALYLCASSYYPGGAQPQHFGDGTRLSIL.

The count of this clone is one. V usage is TRBV5-1 and J usage is TRBJ2-3; 11 nucleotides align to TRBD2. The CDR3 runs to 16 residues. After removal of 2 bases from V and 3 bases from J, the junction contained 5 bases not matched to a gene. CDR1 SGHRS and CDR2 YFSETQ come from the germline V gene. CDR3 in DNA: TGCGCCAGCAGCTTATTGGGACTAGCGGTGACAGATACGCAGTATTTT. As protein: CASSLLGLAVTDTQYF.

V gene TRBV2 combines with J gene TRBJ1-5; no definite D call. Trimming left V 5 bases short and J 1 base short, with 6 bases between. Germline values: CDR1 SNHLY, CDR2 FYNNEI. The CDR3 runs 13 residues. In DNA form, the CDR3 reads TGTGCCAGCAGTCCGGAAAGCAATCAGCCCCAGCATTTT. It translates to CASSPESNQPQHF.

This clone was recorded only once. The V gene is TRBV6-1, the J gene TRBJ1-2; TRBD1 might be the D (5 bases). Between the trimmed V and J ends, which lost 8 bases and 8 bases, there was a span of 21 bases. Germline CDR1 reads MNHNS; CDR2 reads SASEGT. This CDR3 is built from 14 residues. Here the CDR3 reads CASLGGATPGGYTF. The CDR3 DNA sequence: TGTGCCAGCTTGGGTGGGGCCACTCCCGGAGGCTACACCTTC.